Below are 10 T cell receptor beta chains sequenced from a single sample in a study of T cell repertoires in cytomegalovirus infection. One entry per CDR3 protein results from TCRdb running MiXCR on the reads. This sample has 200,000 or so distinct CDR3 sequences; roughly a fifth occur once, and the top ten carry approximately 3%. Sequencing used PBMCs. These TCRs come from a human donor in good health (CMV status not recorded). Some clones in this sample may be carry-over from other donors' samples.

The chain combines TRBV7-9 with TRBJ1-4; D gene uncertain. V gave up 3 bases and J gave up 8 bases, with 7 bases separating them. CDR1 SEHNR and CDR2 FQNEAQ come from the germline V gene (reference sequence). The CDR3 totals 12 residues. CDR3 bases: TGTGCCAGCAGCTTGGCTGTGGAAAAACTGTTTTTT. Its protein product is CASSLAVEKLFF. The variable domain in full, completed from reference TRBV7-9 and TRBJ1-4, reads DTGVSQNPRHKITKRGQNVTFRCDPISEHNRLYWYRQTLGQGPEFLTYFQNEAQLEKSRLLSDRFSAERPKGSFSTLEIQRTEQGDSAMYLCASSLAVEKLFFGSGTQLSVL.

The gene calls are TRBV4-3 and TRBJ1-2; 8 bases fit TRBD1. The length of the CDR3 is 14 residues. Trimming removed 3 bases from V and 8 bases from J; junction bases left unmatched: 8. CDR1 is LGHNA, CDR2 YSLEER, per germline. Written as DNA, the CDR3 is TGCGCCAGCAGCCACGCGGATGGACAGGGCGGCTACACCTTC. Its protein is CASSHADGQGGYTF.

This clonotype appeared many times. The chain is built from TRBV11-2 and TRBJ2-3; 10 positions match TRBD2. The CDR3 extends over 18 amino acids. Germline trimming cut 0 bases from V and 0 bases from J; bases unmatched to any gene: 6. Germline loops: CDR1 SGHAT, CDR2 FQNNGV. Here the CDR3 reads CASSLDGLAGVSTDTQYF. The CDR3 bases are TGTGCCAGCAGCTTAGACGGTCTAGCGGGGGTTAGCACAGATACGCAGTATTTT. The whole variable domain, filled in from reference TRBV11-2 and TRBJ2-3, reads EAGVAQSPRYKIIEKRQSVAFWCNPISGHATLYWYQQILGQGPKLLIQFQNNGVVDDSQLPKDRFSAERLKGVDSTLKIQPAKLEDSAVYLCASSLDGLAGVSTDTQYFGPGTRLTVL.

Ten or more counts support this clonotype. V gene TRBV7-9 combines with J gene TRBJ2-2; TRBD1 agrees at 12 bases. The V gene end was trimmed by 5 bases and the J gene end by 6 bases; junction bases not matched to a gene: 13. The CDR3 sequence is 18 residues long. The germline V gene has CDR1 SEHNR and CDR2 FQNEAQ (reference sequence). The CDR3 coding sequence is TGTGCCAGCAGCCCACGAGTGCCGGGACAGGGGGCTTCCGGGGAGCTGTTTTTT. This codes for CASSPRVPGQGASGELFF.

V and J are TRBV12-3 or TRBV12-4 and TRBJ1-5; D is unresolved. The length of the CDR3 is 13 residues. V was pared by 5 bases and J by 9 bases, with 14 bases between. CDR3 amino acids: CASSLDPNGPQHF. CDR3 bases: TGTGCCAGCAGTCTGGACCCGAATGGGCCCCAGCATTTT.

The CDR3 region is CASSLGSGQKGHQPQHF. The DNA for the CDR3 is TGTGCCAGCAGTTTAGGCTCGGGGCAGAAGGGCCACCAGCCCCAGCATTTT. The V call is TRBV28, the J call TRBJ1-5; TRBD1 might be the D (5 bases). The CDR3 runs 17 residues. V shed 2 bases and J shed 7 bases, with 21 bases lying between them. Germline V gene lookup returns CDR1 MDHEN and CDR2 SYDVKM.

The chain is built from TRBV27 and TRBJ2-5; D gene unclear. The CDR3 sequence is 14 residues long. Germline CDR1 and CDR2: MNHEY and SMNVEV (reference sequence). Trimming removed 8 bases at V and 5 bases at J, with 18 bases between. The CDR3 DNA follows: TGTGCCAGCGCCCGGCCAGGTAGAATGGAGACCCAGTACTTC. It translates to CASARPGRMETQYF.

This clonotype appeared many times. The gene calls are TRBV11-3 and TRBJ2-1, with D possibly matching TRBD1 (5 bases). The CDR3 runs 11 residues. V lost 5 bases, J lost 8 bases, and 7 bases lay in between. The germline V gene has CDR1 SGHNT and CDR2 YENEEA. In DNA, the CDR3 is TGTGCCAGCAGCCCCAGGGATGAGCAGTTCTTC. It codes for CASSPRDEQFF.

This rearrangement joins TRBV3-1 to TRBJ1-2; 12 nucleotides match TRBD1. The CDR3 sequence is 17 residues long. The germline CDR1 and CDR2 sequences are LGHDT and YNNKEL (reference sequence). The trim removed 5 bases at V and 7 bases at J, leaving 14 bases unmatched. CDR3: CASSNRDRGPLGGGYTF. The CDR3 nucleotides read TGTGCCAGCAGCAACCGGGACAGGGGGCCCTTGGGCGGTGGCTACACCTTC.

The genes are TRBV19 and TRBJ1-1, with no clear D. Trimming cost V 3 bases and J 5 bases, with 7 bases left between them. The CDR3 runs to 12 residues. Germline V gives CDR1 LNHDA, CDR2 SQIVND (reference sequence). As DNA, the CDR3 is TGTGCCAGTAGTATGGCGGGAACTGAAGCTTTCTTT. It codes for CASSMAGTEAFF.